These 30 T cell receptor beta chains share one sample of origin, sequenced in a study of T-cell reconstitution after alpha-beta-depleted transplantation in children. Unique molecular identifiers were incorporated when the TCRbeta library was constructed. TCRdb used MiXCR to reprocess the PCR reads, holding one entry per CDR3 protein. There are 800,000 to 1,000,000 distinct CDR3 sequences in the sample; about 29% occur only once, and over 25% lies in the top ten. Source: PBMCs, mostly from graft donor cells, taken 360 days after TCRalphabeta/CD19-depleted stem cell transplant. Receptors were obtained from a boy under three years old who had a stem cell transplant for SCID, so the T cells may come from the graft donor.

CDR3 loop: CATSRVKEAGGRTNYGYTF. DNA of the CDR3: TGTGCCACCAGCAGAGTCAAGGAGGCAGGGGGCCGTACTAACTATGGCTACACCTTC. The chain couples TRBV15 to TRBJ1-2; 8 bases agree with TRBD1. The CDR3 consists of 19 residues. Trimming took 1 base from V and 0 from J; bases not matched to a gene: 13. Per germline, CDR1 LNHNV and CDR2 YYDKDF (reference sequence).

This chain joins TRBV12-3 or TRBV12-4 and TRBJ2-7, with D unclear. This CDR3 spans 15 amino acids. V lost 1 base to trimming and J lost 3 bases, with 13 bases between them. In DNA form, the CDR3 reads TGTGCCAGCAGTTTAGTCCCGGCCCCACTCTACGAGCAGTACTTC. It yields the protein CASSLVPAPLYEQYF.

In its sample, this clonotype was seen a few times. This chain connects TRBV5-1 to TRBJ2-2; the D call may be TRBD1 or TRBD2 (5 bases each). There are 14 residues in the CDR3. CDR1 SGHRS and CDR2 YFSETQ come from the germline V gene. Trimming took 5 bases from V and 3 from J, leaving 11 bases between them. The CDR3 region is CASRPQGDTGELFF. The CDR3, as DNA: TGCGCCAGCAGGCCCCAGGGAGACACCGGGGAGCTGTTTTTT.

This clonotype was seen only a few times. The chain couples TRBV6-1 to TRBJ2-7; 9 nucleotides match TRBD1. After removal of 6 bases from V and 2 bases from J, the junction contained 5 bases not matched to a gene. CDR1 and CDR2 (germline): MNHNS, SASEGT. The length of the CDR3 is 14 residues. In nucleotides, the CDR3 is TGTGCCAGCAGACGGGACAGGGCGGCCTACGAGCAGTACTTC. It translates to CASRRDRAAYEQYF.

In this sample, this clonotype turned up many times. The chain links TRBV7-9 to TRBJ2-5, with 10 bases identical to TRBD2. Germline CDR1 and CDR2: SEHNR and FQNEAQ (reference sequence). The ends lost 6 bases at V and 2 bases at J; junction bases unmatched: 9. The CDR3 consists of 16 residues. The CDR3 spells CASRATSGAAQETQYF. CDR3 DNA: TGTGCCAGCAGGGCCACTAGCGGGGCCGCTCAAGAGACCCAGTACTTC.

The chain employs TRBV3-1 and TRBJ2-7; TRBD1 or TRBD2 may be the D gene (5 bases each). The CDR3 sequence is 12 residues long. The germline V gene encodes CDR1 LGHDT and CDR2 YNNKEL (reference sequence). V lost 5 bases and J lost 7, with 12 bases in between. For the CDR3, the DNA is TGTGCCAGCAGCTCACGGGACGGGGAGCAGTACTTC. As protein: CASSSRDGEQYF.

V gene TRBV6-5 combines with J gene TRBJ1-1; D is perhaps TRBD1 (5 bases). V lost 2 bases and J 4 bases, leaving 14 bases between the germline ends. This CDR3 has 15 amino acids. The germline CDR1 and CDR2 sequences are MNHEY and SVGAGI. As DNA, the CDR3 is TGTGCCAGCAGTTACGGACGGGGGGTGGGCACTGAAGCTTTCTTT. It yields the protein CASSYGRGVGTEAFF.

This clonotype was seen only a few times. The junction shows a germline mismatch at one end, possibly a read error. The gene calls are TRBV12-3 or TRBV12-4 and TRBJ2-7; TRBD1 matches at 7 bases. The CDR3 length is 13 residues. CDR3 protein: CASRPGGWGEQSF. CDR3 sequence (DNA): TGTGCCAGCAGGCCAGGGGGATGGGGCGAGCAGTCCTTC.

This clonotype was observed once. A much larger clone differs by one base, so this may be a read error. The gene calls are TRBV4-2 and TRBJ1-1; no definite D call. Germline CDR1 reads LGHNA; CDR2 reads YNFKEQ. The V end lost 1 base, the J end lost 1 base, and 7 bases lay between the germline ends. This CDR3 is built from 14 residues. The CDR3 region is CASSQGQWNTEAFF. The CDR3 DNA sequence: TGTGCCAGCAGCCAAGGGCAGTGGAACACTGAAGCTTTCTTT.

The V and J genes are TRBV2 and TRBJ2-2; D perhaps matches TRBD2 (5 bases). Germline CDR1 and CDR2: SNHLY and FYNNEI. This CDR3 contains 15 residues. V was pared by 7 bases and J by 5 bases, with 17 bases between. The CDR3 coding sequence is TGTGCCAGCACGGGTCTCGGGGAAGGAACCGGGGAGCTGTTTTTT. Its protein product is CASTGLGEGTGELFF.

The chain combines TRBV7-3 with TRBJ2-1, with a possible D match to TRBD2 (6 bases). This CDR3 is built from 15 residues. Germline V gives CDR1 SGHTA, CDR2 FQGTGA. The V and J ends lost 4 bases and 15 bases respectively, with 25 bases between them. CDR3 coding DNA: TGTGCCAGCAGCTCCCGGGGGACGAACCGGGACCGCCGGTTCTTC. This translates into CASSSRGTNRDRRFF.

The genes are TRBV5-5 and TRBJ1-1; 7 nucleotides match TRBD1. Germline trimming cut 4 bases from V and 8 bases from J; bases unmatched to any gene: 14. CDR3 length: 15 residues. Germline V gene sequence: CDR1 SGHKS, CDR2 YYEKEE (reference sequence). CDR3 region: CASSMRDSPYVEAFF. CDR3 nucleotides: TGTGCCAGCAGCATGCGGGACAGTCCCTACGTAGAAGCTTTCTTT.

This clonotype was seen only a few times. The chain carries TRBV12-3 or TRBV12-4 and TRBJ2-2; 9 positions agree with TRBD1. The CDR3 runs to 17 residues. V lost 5 bases to trimming and J lost 2 bases; unmatched junction nucleotides: 9. CDR3 coding DNA: TGTGCCAGCAGTCCCACTACAGGGGGCTCCAACACCGGGGAGCTGTTTTTT. Protein product: CASSPTTGGSNTGELFF.

The V gene is TRBV5-1, the J gene TRBJ2-2; 8 bases are shared with TRBD1. V was pared by 3 bases and J by 4 bases, with 5 bases of the junction left unmatched. This CDR3 contains 15 residues. CDR1 is SGHRS and CDR2 is YFSETQ in the germline V gene. CDR3 loop: CASSSRTGTTGELFF. The CDR3 bases are TGCGCCAGCAGCTCTCGGACAGGGACCACCGGGGAGCTGTTTTTT.

This clonotype appeared many times. The DNA of the CDR3 is TGTGCCAGCAGCCCACGTGGGGACGGCACAGATACGCAGTATTTT. Its translation is CASSPRGDGTDTQYF. This rearrangement joins TRBV9 to TRBJ2-3; D is perhaps TRBD1 or TRBD2 (5 bases each). CDR1 and CDR2 (germline): SGDLS, YYNGEE. CDR3 length: 15 amino acids. The V end lost 4 bases, the J end lost 1 base, and 13 bases lay between the germline ends.

This clonotype was picked up a small number of times. The genes are TRBV27 and TRBJ2-6; the D is unclear. CDR3 length: 16 amino acids. Germline V lookup: CDR1 MNHEY, CDR2 SMNVEV (reference sequence). V dropped 2 bases and J dropped 0 bases, with 8 bases sitting between them. For the CDR3, the DNA is TGTGCCAGCAGTTTACAACTTAGCTCTGGGGCCAACGTCCTGACTTTC. It codes for CASSLQLSSGANVLTF.

Many counts were recorded for this clonotype. The rearrangement links TRBV25-1 to TRBJ1-2; 8 bases align to TRBD1. The V gene end was trimmed by 3 bases and the J gene end by 7 bases; junction bases not matched to a gene: 4. Germline loops: CDR1 MGHDK, CDR2 SYGVNS. There are 13 residues in the CDR3. The chain's CDR3 is CASSETTGAGYTF. Here the CDR3 DNA reads TGTGCCAGCAGTGAGACGACAGGGGCTGGCTACACCTTC.

The chain has TRBV4-1 and TRBJ2-7; D possibly corresponds to TRBD2 (6 bases). V lost 0 bases to trimming and J lost 3 bases, with 15 bases between them. The CDR3 runs 16 residues. Germline loops: CDR1 MGHRA, CDR2 YSYEKL. In DNA, the CDR3 is TGCGCCAGCAGCCAAGAAGGCACGCCCGGGGGCTACGAGCAGTACTTC. It specifies CASSQEGTPGGYEQYF.

The rearrangement uses TRBV28 and TRBJ2-7; D is unresolved. Germline CDR1 MDHEN, CDR2 SYDVKM. V was pared by 2 bases and J by 1 base, with 12 bases between. The CDR3 totals 15 residues. The CDR3 DNA reads as TGTGCCAGCAGTTTAAGAGGTACGCTGTCCTACGAGCAGTACTTC. This sequence encodes CASSLRGTLSYEQYF.

V is TRBV14 and J is TRBJ2-5; 7 bases are a match to TRBD2. This CDR3 is 18 amino acids long. Germline assignment: CDR1 SGHDN and CDR2 FVKESK. Losses at the gene ends were 3 bases for V and 2 bases for J; bases not matched to a gene: 15. Written as DNA, the CDR3 is TGTGCCAGCAGCCATATGATACCTAGCGGCTCTAATCAAGAGACCCAGTACTTC. Translation gives CASSHMIPSGSNQETQYF. The variable domain in full, with the rest retrieved from reference TRBV14 and TRBJ2-5, is EAGVTQFPSHSVIEKGQTVTLRCDPISGHDNLYWYRRVMGKEIKFLLHFVKESKQDESGMPNNRFLAERTGGTYSTLKVQPAELEDSGVYFCASSHMIPSGSNQETQYFGPGTRLLVL.

The genes are TRBV5-6 and TRBJ2-1; D might be TRBD1 (5 bases). V gave up 2 bases and J gave up 3 bases, with 12 bases separating them. This CDR3 contains 15 residues. Germline CDR1 SGHDT, CDR2 YYEEEE. CDR3 region: CASSFVGHVYNEQFF. The CDR3 DNA follows: TGTGCCAGCAGCTTTGTAGGACACGTCTACAATGAGCAGTTCTTC.

This CDR3 reads CASSDPGLGTDTQYF. The CDR3 DNA sequence: TGCGCCAGCAGTGATCCGGGACTAGGCACAGATACGCAGTATTTT. The rearrangement uses TRBV10-2 and TRBJ2-3; 8 positions match TRBD2. V lost 3 bases to trimming and J lost 1 base; unmatched junction nucleotides: 3. The CDR3 consists of 15 residues. Per germline, CDR1 WSHSY and CDR2 SAAADI.

The genes are TRBV5-5 and TRBJ2-1; D is perhaps TRBD2 (7 bases). From germline, CDR1 is SGHKS and CDR2 YYEKEE (reference sequence). There are 15 residues in the CDR3. V was cut by 4 bases and J by 7 bases, with 18 bases left in between. CDR3 DNA: TGTGCCAGCAGCCCTTTCGGGGGGCAGGCGAATGAGCAGTTCTTC. Translating it yields CASSPFGGQANEQFF. Looking up the rest from reference TRBV5-5 and TRBJ2-1 gives the full variable domain: DAGVTQSPTHLIKTRGQQVTLRCSPISGHKSVSWYQQVLGQGPQFIFQYYEKEERGRGNFPDRFSARQFPNYSSELNVNALLLGDSALYLCASSPFGGQANEQFFGPGTRLTVL.

This clonotype was seen only a few times. The chain links TRBV12-3 or TRBV12-4 to TRBJ2-7; D not resolved. The V end was cut by 1 base, the J end by 2 bases, with 9 bases between. The CDR3 sequence is 14 residues long. CDR3 in DNA: TGTGCCAGCAGTTTAGGGCAGGTTACCTACGAGCAGTACTTC. It is translated as CASSLGQVTYEQYF.

This chain joins TRBV4-3 and TRBJ1-5; D might be TRBD1 (5 bases). The CDR3 has 15 residues. The germline V gene encodes CDR1 LGHNA and CDR2 YSLEER. The ends were cut back, 5 bases at V and 4 bases at J, with 15 bases in the middle. CDR3 amino acids: CASSGHTGLNQPQHF. Written as DNA, the CDR3 is TGCGCCAGCAGCGGCCACACGGGGCTTAATCAGCCCCAGCATTTT.

V gene TRBV7-2 combines with J gene TRBJ2-1, with a weak D call TRBD1 (6 bases). This CDR3 comprises 15 residues. Germline CDR1 is SGHTA and CDR2 is FQGNSA. Trimming removed 5 bases at V and 4 bases at J, with 15 bases between. The CDR3 spells CASSLQGTLYNEQFF. CDR3 bases: TGTGCCAGCAGCCTACAGGGTACCCTATACAATGAGCAGTTCTTC. Looking up the rest from reference TRBV7-2 and TRBJ2-1 gives the full variable domain: GAGVSQSPSNKVTEKGKDVELRCDPISGHTALYWYRQSLGQGLEFLIYFQGNSAPDKSGLPSDRFSAERTGGSVSTLTIQRTQQEDSAVYLCASSLQGTLYNEQFFGPGTRLTVL.

V usage is TRBV5-1 and J usage is TRBJ2-5, with 8 positions matching TRBD2. Germline V gene lookup returns CDR1 SGHRS and CDR2 YFSETQ. The CDR3 runs 17 residues. V trimming: 1 base; J trimming: 4 bases; junction bases outside the gene matches: 12. DNA for the CDR3: TGCGCCAGCAGCTTGCCTGGTCTTAGCGGGGTAGGAGAGACCCAGTACTTC. Its translation: CASSLPGLSGVGETQYF.

This clonotype has a handful of counts. The chain joins TRBV7-8 to TRBJ2-1, with 7 bases identical to TRBD2. The CDR3 covers 15 residues. With 3 bases clipped from V and 2 bases from J, the junction kept 4 bases outside the gene matches. The germline CDR1 and CDR2 sequences are SGHVS and FQNEAQ. The CDR3 spells CASSFDGGTYNEQFF. CDR3 sequence (DNA): TGTGCCAGCAGCTTCGACGGGGGGACCTACAATGAGCAGTTCTTC.

This clonotype was observed a few times. The rearrangement joins TRBV28 to TRBJ2-5, with D possibly matching TRBD1 (7 bases). CDR1 and CDR2 (germline): MDHEN, SYDVKM. Trimming pared 5 bases from V and 6 bases from J, leaving 22 bases between. This CDR3 has 16 amino acids. CDR3 loop: CASSHQGGGERKTQYF. CDR3 DNA sequence: TGTGCCAGCAGTCATCAAGGAGGGGGCGAGAGGAAGACCCAGTACTTC.

The chain recombines TRBV5-1 with TRBJ2-1; TRBD1 aligns across 10 bases. V dropped 7 bases and J dropped 8; count of bases not matched to a gene: 12. The CDR3 is 15 residues long. In germline, CDR1 is SGHRS, CDR2 YFSETQ. CDR3 in amino acids: CASDSGQGSRDEQFF. The CDR3 nucleotides read TGCGCCAGCGACTCGGGACAGGGGTCAAGGGATGAGCAGTTCTTC.